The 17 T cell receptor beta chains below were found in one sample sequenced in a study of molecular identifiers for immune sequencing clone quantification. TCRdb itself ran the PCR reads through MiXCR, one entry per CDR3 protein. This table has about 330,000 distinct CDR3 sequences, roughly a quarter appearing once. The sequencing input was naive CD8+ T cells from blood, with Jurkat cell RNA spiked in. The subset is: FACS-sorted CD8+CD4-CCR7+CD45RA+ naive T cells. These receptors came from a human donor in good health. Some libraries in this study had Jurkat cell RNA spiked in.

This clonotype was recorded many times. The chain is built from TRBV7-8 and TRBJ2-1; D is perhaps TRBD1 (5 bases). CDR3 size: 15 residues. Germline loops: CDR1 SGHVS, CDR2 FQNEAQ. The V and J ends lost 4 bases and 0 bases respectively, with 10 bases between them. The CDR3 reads CASSSDSFSYNEQFF. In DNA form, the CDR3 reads TGTGCCAGCAGCTCCGACAGCTTCTCCTACAATGAGCAGTTCTTC.

CDR3 in DNA: TGTGCCAGCAGCCTTTTTCCCGGGGGGGATCGACACATCCCAGATACGCAGTATTTT. Translated: CASSLFPGGDRHIPDTQYF. V gene TRBV7-6 combines with J gene TRBJ2-3, with 8 bases fitting TRBD2. Germline-derived CDR1 and CDR2 are SGHVS and FNYEAQ. J gave up 4 bases and V 5 bases, and 20 bases lay outside the gene matches. CDR3 length equals 19 residues.

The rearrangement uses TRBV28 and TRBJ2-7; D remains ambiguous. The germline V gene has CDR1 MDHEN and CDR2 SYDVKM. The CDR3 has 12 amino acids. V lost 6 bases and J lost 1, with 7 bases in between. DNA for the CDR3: TGTGCCAGCAGGACTCCATCCTACGAGCAGTACTTC. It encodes CASRTPSYEQYF.

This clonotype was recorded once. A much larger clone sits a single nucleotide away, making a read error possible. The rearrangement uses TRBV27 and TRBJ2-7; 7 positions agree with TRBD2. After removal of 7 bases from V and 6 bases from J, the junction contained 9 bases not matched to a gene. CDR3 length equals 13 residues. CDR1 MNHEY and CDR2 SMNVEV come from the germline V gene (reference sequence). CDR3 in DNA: TGTGCCAGCACAATAACGGGAGGTTGCGAGCAGTACTTC. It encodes CASTITGGCEQYF.

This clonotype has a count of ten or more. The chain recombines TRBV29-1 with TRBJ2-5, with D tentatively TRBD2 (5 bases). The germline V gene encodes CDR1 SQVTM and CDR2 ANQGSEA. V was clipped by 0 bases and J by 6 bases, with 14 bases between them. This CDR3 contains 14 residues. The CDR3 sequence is CSVEEAVSLKTQYF. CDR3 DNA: TGCAGCGTTGAAGAAGCGGTCAGTCTGAAGACCCAGTACTTC.

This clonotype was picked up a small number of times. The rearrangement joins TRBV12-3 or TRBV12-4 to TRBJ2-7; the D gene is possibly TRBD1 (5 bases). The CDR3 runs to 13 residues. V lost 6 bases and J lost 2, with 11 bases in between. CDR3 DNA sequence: TGTGCCAGCAGCCGAGACAGCCCCTACGAGCAGTACTTC. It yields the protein CASSRDSPYEQYF.

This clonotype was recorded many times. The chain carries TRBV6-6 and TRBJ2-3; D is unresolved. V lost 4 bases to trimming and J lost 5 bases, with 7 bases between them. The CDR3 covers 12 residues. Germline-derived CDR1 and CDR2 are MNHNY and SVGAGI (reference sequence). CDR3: CASSSPRDTQYF. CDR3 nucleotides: TGTGCCAGCAGTTCACCCCGAGATACGCAGTATTTT.

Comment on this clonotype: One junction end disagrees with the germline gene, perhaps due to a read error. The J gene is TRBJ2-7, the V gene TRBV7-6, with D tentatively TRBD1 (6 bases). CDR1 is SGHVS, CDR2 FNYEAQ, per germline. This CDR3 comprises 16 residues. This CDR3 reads CTSSLAGTKKKYEQYF. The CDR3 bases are TGTACCAGCAGCTTAGCAGGGACAAAGAAAAAGTACGAGCAGTACTTC.

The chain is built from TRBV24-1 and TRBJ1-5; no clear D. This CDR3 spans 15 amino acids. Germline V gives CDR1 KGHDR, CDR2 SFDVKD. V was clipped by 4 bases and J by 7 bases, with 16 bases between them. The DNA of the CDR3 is TGTGCCACCAGTGACACGCGACACCGAGGGCAGCCCCAGCATTTT. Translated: CATSDTRHRGQPQHF.

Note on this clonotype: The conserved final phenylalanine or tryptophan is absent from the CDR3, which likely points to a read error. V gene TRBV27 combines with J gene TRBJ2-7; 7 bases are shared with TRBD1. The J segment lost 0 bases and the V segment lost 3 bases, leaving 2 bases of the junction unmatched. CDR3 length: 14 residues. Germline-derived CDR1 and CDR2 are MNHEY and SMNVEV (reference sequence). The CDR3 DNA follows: TGTGCCAGCAGTTTCGAGGGGGCCTCCTACGAGCAGTACATC. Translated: CASSFEGASYEQYI.

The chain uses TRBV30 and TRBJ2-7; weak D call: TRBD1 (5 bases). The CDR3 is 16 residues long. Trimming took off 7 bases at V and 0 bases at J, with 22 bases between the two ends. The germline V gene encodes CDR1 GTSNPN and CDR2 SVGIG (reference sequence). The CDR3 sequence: CAFLNEGAPGSYEQYF. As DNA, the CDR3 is TGTGCCTTCCTTAACGAAGGGGCTCCCGGCTCCTACGAGCAGTACTTC.

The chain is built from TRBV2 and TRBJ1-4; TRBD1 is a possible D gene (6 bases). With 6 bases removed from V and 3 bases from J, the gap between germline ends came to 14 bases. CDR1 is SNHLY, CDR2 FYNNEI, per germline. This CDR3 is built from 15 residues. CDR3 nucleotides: TGTGCCAGCAGGGAATACAGGGCCTCTAATGAAAAACTGTTTTTT. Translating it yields CASREYRASNEKLFF. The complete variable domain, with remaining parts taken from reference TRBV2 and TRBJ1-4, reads EPEVTQTPSHQVTQMGQEVILRCVPISNHLYFYWYRQILGQKVEFLVSFYNNEISEKSEIFDDQFSVERPDGSNFTLKIRSTKLEDSAMYFCASREYRASNEKLFFGSGTQLSVL.

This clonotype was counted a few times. The CDR3 here is CASSSPLGVGEQYF. DNA of the CDR3: TGTGCCAGCAGCTCGCCCCTAGGGGTAGGAGAGCAGTACTTC. The chain couples TRBV7-9 to TRBJ2-7; weak D call: TRBD1 (5 bases). In germline, CDR1 is SEHNR, CDR2 FQNEAQ (reference sequence). There are 14 residues in the CDR3. Deletions cut 4 bases from V and 7 bases from J, with 17 bases between.

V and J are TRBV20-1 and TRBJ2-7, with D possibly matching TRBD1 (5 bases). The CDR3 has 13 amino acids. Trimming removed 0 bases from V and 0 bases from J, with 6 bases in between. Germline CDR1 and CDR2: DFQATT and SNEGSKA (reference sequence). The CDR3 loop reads CSARETASYEQYF. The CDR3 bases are TGCAGTGCTAGAGAGACAGCCTCCTACGAGCAGTACTTC.

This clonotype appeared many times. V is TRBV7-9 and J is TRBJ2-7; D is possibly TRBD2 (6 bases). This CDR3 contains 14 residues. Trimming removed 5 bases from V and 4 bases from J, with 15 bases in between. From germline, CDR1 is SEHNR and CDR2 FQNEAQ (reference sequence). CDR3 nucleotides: TGTGCCAGCAGCCAGCCAGGCGGGGAATACGAGCAGTACTTC. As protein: CASSQPGGEYEQYF.

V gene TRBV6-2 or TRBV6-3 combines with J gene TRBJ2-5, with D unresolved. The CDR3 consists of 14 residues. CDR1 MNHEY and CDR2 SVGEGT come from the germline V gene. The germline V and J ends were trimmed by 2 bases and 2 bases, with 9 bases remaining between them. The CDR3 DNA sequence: TGTGCCAGCAGTTACCGTACAGTACAAGAGACCCAGTACTTC. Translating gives CASSYRTVQETQYF.

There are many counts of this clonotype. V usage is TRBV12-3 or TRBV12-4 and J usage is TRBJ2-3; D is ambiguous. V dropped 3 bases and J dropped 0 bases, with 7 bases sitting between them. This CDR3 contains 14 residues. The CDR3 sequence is CASSFTLSTDTQYF. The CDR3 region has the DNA TGTGCCAGCAGTTTTACCCTCAGCACAGATACGCAGTATTTT.